This T cell receptor beta chain comes out of a study of monozygotic twins with inflammatory bowel disease. TCRdb reprocessed the 5' RACE reads and keeps a single row for each CDR3 protein, giving no DNA. The record lists 150,000 to 200,000 distinct CDR3 sequences, of which the ten most abundant hold 2.4%. There are 16 residues in the CDR3. In germline, CDR1 is LNHDA, CDR2 SQIVND (reference sequence). As concerns this clonotype: Its antigen is not identified.

Study outcomes and limitations: Among twins, concordant and discordant pairs did not differ in repertoire similarity, possibly from limited power.

The TCR comes from a human donor with ulcerative colitis or Crohn's disease, or a healthy co-twin of an affected twin (not recorded which). This rearrangement joins TRBV19 to TRBJ1-2; TCRdb's D call of TRBD1 is untestable without DNA. Sequences were obtained from blood. This chain's CDR3 is CASSITGANSNYGYTF.